One and the same sample provided the 9 T cell receptor beta chains below, sequenced in a study of memory CD4+ T cells and cytomegalovirus serostatus. Single viable CD3+CD4+CD8-CD45RO+ cells were sorted as the memory CD4+ T cells. Sequencing used immunoSEQ multiplex PCR; TCRdb keeps in-frame clones, though not all of them. The sample has 40,000 to 55,000 clones; about 73% are singletons. Sequenced input: memory CD4+ T cells from blood. These receptors originate from an adult in good health and CMV-seronegative.

The J gene is TRBJ2-1, the V gene TRBV27, with 13 bases fitting TRBD2. Germline V gene lookup returns CDR1 MNHEY and CDR2 SMNVEV (reference sequence). J gave up 8 bases and V 9 bases, and 4 bases lay outside the gene matches. The CDR3 totals 13 residues. The CDR3 here is CARRTSGSYEQFF. DNA of the CDR3: TGTGCCAGGCGGACTAGCGGGAGTTATGAGCAGTTCTTC.

The chain is built from TRBV18 and TRBJ2-3; D unresolved. Germline CDR1 is KGHSH and CDR2 is LQKENI. Between the trimmed V and J ends, which lost 7 bases and 3 bases, there was a span of 11 bases. The CDR3 is 13 amino acids. The CDR3 region is CASLRTLTDTQYF. The CDR3 nucleotides read TGTGCCAGCTTACGGACCTTAACAGATACGCAGTATTTT.

This clone turned up a few times. The V call is TRBV28, the J call TRBJ2-4, with unresolved D. The CDR3 covers 17 residues. The germline CDR1 and CDR2 sequences are MDHEN and SYDVKM. V lost 4 bases to trimming and J lost 0 bases, with 16 bases between them. This chain's CDR3 is CASSSPPASLAKNIQYF. The DNA for the CDR3 is TGTGCCAGCAGTTCTCCCCCAGCCAGTCTAGCCAAAAACATTCAGTACTTC.

The sample holds one count of this clone. The V and J genes are TRBV7-3 and TRBJ2-2; TRBD1 matches 9 bases. V lost 5 bases to trimming and J lost 5 bases; unmatched junction nucleotides: 6. CDR1 is SGHTA, CDR2 FQGTGA, per germline. The CDR3 spans 15 residues. The CDR3 loop is CASSRPGTGTGELFF. The CDR3 DNA sequence: TGTGCCAGCAGCCGTCCCGGGACAGGGACCGGGGAGCTGTTTTTT.

In DNA, the CDR3 is TGTGCCAGCAGCTTTACTAGCGGGAGCTACAATGAGCAGTTCTTC. This encodes CASSFTSGSYNEQFF. The chain combines TRBV7-6 with TRBJ2-1, with 11 bases aligning to TRBD2. CDR1 is SGHVS, CDR2 FNYEAQ, per germline. The CDR3 has 15 amino acids. Trimming cost V 3 bases and J 3 bases; bases outside gene matches: 1.

J is TRBJ2-1 and V is TRBV30; 13 nucleotides align to TRBD2. The V gene end was trimmed by 7 bases and the J gene end by 5 bases; junction bases not matched to a gene: 2. Germline values: CDR1 GTSNPN, CDR2 SVGIG (reference sequence). CDR3 length equals 13 residues. CDR3 bases: TGTGCCTTACTAGCGGGAGGGAACAATGAGCAGTTCTTC. This codes for CALLAGGNNEQFF.

The chain employs TRBV6-1 and TRBJ2-5; D may be TRBD1 or TRBD2 (5 bases each). Germline lookup yields CDR1 MNHNS and CDR2 SASEGT. Trimming pared 1 base from V and 5 bases from J, leaving 5 bases between. CDR3 size: 12 residues. The CDR3 nucleotides are TGTGCCAGCAGTGAAGGGGGGGAGACCCAGTACTTC. Translation gives CASSEGGETQYF.

The chain recombines TRBV5-4 with TRBJ2-5, with D hard to call. The germline CDR1 and CDR2 sequences are SGHNT and YYREEE (reference sequence). This CDR3 region has 13 residues. Between the trimmed V and J ends, which lost 0 bases and 2 bases, there was a span of 5 bases. Written as DNA, the CDR3 is TGTGCCAGCAGCTTGGGACGGCAAGAGACCCAGTACTTC. This translates into CASSLGRQETQYF.

The gene calls are TRBV18 and TRBJ2-3, with 15 nucleotides matching TRBD2. Germline V gene data show CDR1 as KGHSH and CDR2 as LQKENI. The CDR3 length is 18 residues. After removal of 4 bases from V and 2 bases from J, the junction contained 7 bases not matched to a gene. The CDR3 DNA is TGTGCCAGCTCACGTCCCGGGACTAGCGGGAGGATCACAGATACGCAGTATTTT. Its translation is CASSRPGTSGRITDTQYF.